This record covers a single T cell receptor beta chain. V was cut by 0 bases and J by 4 bases, with 10 bases left in between. The CDR3 extends over 14 amino acids. Germline V gives CDR1 SGDLS, CDR2 YYNGEE. These data originate in a study of T cell changes during pregnancy in multiple sclerosis. Assay used: immunoSEQ multiplex PCR; TCRdb lists only in-frame clones, some missing. The data show approximately 30,000 clones, with roughly 89% seen just once and over 9.5% held by the top ten. This chain uses TRBV9 with TRBJ1-1; D unclear. The sequenced sample was CD8+ T cells from peripheral blood mononuclear cells, obtained in the second trimester of pregnancy. The TCR was taken from a female donor with multiple sclerosis, enrolled in a pregnancy study. The chain's CDR3 is CASSVGGGPTEAFF. The DNA for the CDR3 is TGTGCCAGCAGCGTAGGAGGAGGGCCCACTGAAGCTTTCTTT.